This T cell receptor beta chain was documented in a study of T-cell memory formation after mild COVID-19 (dated by TCRdb to 2020 to 2023). At the level of the whole study: TCR sequence clusters from the two donors were largely donor specific. In two donors, T-cell clones that expanded and contracted after mild COVID-19 were followed by sequencing TCRalpha and TCRbeta repertoires longitudinally. Two young, previously healthy adult volunteers, one female and one male, were included in the cohort.

Ficoll-Paque density gradient centrifugation was the method used to isolate PBMCs. The data were produced on an Illumina NovaSeq 6000. TCRalpha and TCRbeta cDNA libraries were constructed by 5'RACE with constant-segment primers, with sample barcodes and unique molecular identifiers being introduced. Trizol reagent was used to extract RNA from every sample. Amplification of the libraries took two PCR steps, and the second step added a second sample barcode plus Illumina TruSeq adapters. Sequencing of libraries was performed on an Illumina NovaSeq with 2 x 150 bp paired-end reads. The paper's data handling went like this. Reads were demultiplexed and collapsed into UMI-guided consensus sequences with migec v1.2.7. Using mixcr v2.1.11, the UMI consensuses were aligned to TRA and TRB V and J templates and assembled into clonotypes. Expanded or contracted clonotypes were those called significant by both edgeR and NoisET, with noise models trained on biological replicates. edgeR calls used a false discovery rate-adjusted p below 0.01 and a log2 fold-change threshold of 1. As an exploratory analysis of dynamics, max-normalized trajectories of the 1000 most abundant clonotypes were examined with PCA combined with hierarchical clustering. The CD4 or CD8 phenotype of responding clones was assigned using the separately sequenced CD4+ and CD8+ repertoires. The raw public data were reprocessed by TCRdb itself: fastp quality trimming at Q25, MiXCR clonotype calling, in-frame beta chains only. Identical CDR3 proteins give one entry, which carries the most common genes and DNA. The V and J calls come from TCRdb's annotation, not from the publication. For this sample the table gives 140,000 to 150,000 distinct CDR3 sequences, of which under 30% were detected only once. The top ten clones comprise roughly a quarter of the sample.

The CDR3 spans 12 residues, from the cysteine through the phenylalanine. Only CDR3 DNA remains: 36 bases, in frame from the first base. CDR1 SQVTM and CDR2 ANQGSEA were looked up in the germline V gene. Trimming at the junction amounts to 3 bases on V and 2 bases on J, and the germline ends lie 6 bases apart. General conclusions and limits of the study: Contracting CD4+ clones were located mainly in the CM and EM memory subsets, whereas CD8+ clones were found to be enriched in EMRA. Clones that contracted from day 15 to 85 showed balanced CD4/CD8 phenotypes, whereas a second wave of clones that expanded from day 15 to 37 leaned towards CD4+. The second-wave clones that peaked on day 37 were not confirmed to be SARS-CoV-2 specific. The study included only a couple of mild cases, and larger cohorts that include severe cases with pre-infection samples were judged to be necessary. The detection of some responding clones in pre-infection memory suggests that pre-existing cross-reactive memory T cells joined the SARS-CoV-2 response.

With regard to this clonotype: This receptor's antigen is unknown. No qualities accompany the bases; no much larger clone lies one base away.

The source of this sequence is an adult woman who had mild COVID-19 (a few samples of this study predate the infection). The sample titles of this study are shuffled in the database, so cell type and time point are left out; the donor was told from shared clones. Sample: PBMCs or a T cell subset sorted from them (not recorded which). Recombination linked TRBV29-1 to TRBJ2-3, with no D gene named confidently. The bases are TGCAGCGTTGAGACTGACACAGATACGCAGTATTTT. This codes for CSVETDTDTQYF.